This entry lists 21 T cell receptor beta chains sequenced from one sample in a study of shared clonotypes between healthy human individuals. Some clones are missing from TCRdb's copy, which holds only in-frame ones; the method was immunoSEQ multiplex PCR. This sample carries hundreds of thousands of clones, roughly 80% of them seen once, and the ten largest clones take around 14%. The specimen sequenced was PBMCs. The receptors were gathered from a woman between 40 and 55 years old in good health. Some clones in this sample may be carry-over from other donors' samples.

In its sample, this clone was seen a few times. The V gene is TRBV15, the J gene TRBJ2-7; D may be TRBD1 or TRBD2 (5 bases each). The CDR3 is made up of 13 amino acids. CDR1 is LNHNV, CDR2 YYDKDF, per germline (reference sequence). The germline V and J ends were trimmed by 4 bases and 5 bases, with 12 bases remaining between them. The CDR3 sequence: CATSTSGLDEQYF. DNA for the CDR3: TGTGCCACCAGCACCTCGGGGCTCGACGAGCAGTACTTC.

This rearrangement joins TRBV11-2 to TRBJ2-1; D might be TRBD2 (6 bases). CDR1 is SGHAT and CDR2 is FQNNGV in the germline V gene. The V end lost 5 bases, the J end lost 10 bases, and 15 bases lay between the germline ends. The CDR3 runs 13 residues. CDR3 region: CASSPGSRGEQFF. Here the CDR3 DNA reads TGTGCCAGCAGCCCCGGGAGCCGGGGGGAGCAGTTCTTC. Together with reference TRBV11-2 and TRBJ2-1, the CDR3 gives the full variable domain: EAGVAQSPRYKIIEKRQSVAFWCNPISGHATLYWYQQILGQGPKLLIQFQNNGVVDDSQLPKDRFSAERLKGVDSTLKIQPAKLEDSAVYLCASSPGSRGEQFFGPGTRLTVL.

The CDR3 sequence: CATSGGPSYEQYF. Here the CDR3 DNA reads TGTGCCACCTCTGGGGGGCCGTCCTACGAGCAGTACTTC. The V and J genes are TRBV30 and TRBJ2-5; D is possibly TRBD1 or TRBD2 (6 bases each). TRBJ2-7 explains the end of the DNA better; the J call may be wrong. CDR1 and CDR2 from the germline V gene are GTSNPN and SVGIG (reference sequence). This CDR3 is 13 amino acids long.

V and J are TRBV18 and TRBJ2-2; TRBD2 agrees at 11 bases. The CDR3 is 16 residues long. Trimming took 2 bases from V and 7 from J; bases not matched to a gene: 6. Germline-derived CDR1 and CDR2 are KGHSH and LQKENI. The CDR3 DNA reads TGTGCCAGCTCACCAATGACTAGCGGGATTGACGGGGAGCTGTTTTTT. This codes for CASSPMTSGIDGELFF.

This clone was observed a single time. This sequence joins TRBV15 and TRBJ2-4, with D maybe TRBD1 (6 bases). The V gene's germline CDR1 is LNHNV and CDR2 YYDKDF (reference sequence). The CDR3 has 16 residues. V dropped 3 bases and J dropped 1 base, with 13 bases sitting between them. The CDR3 sequence: CATSRGTGLAKNIQYF. Here the CDR3 DNA reads TGTGCCACCAGCAGGGGAACAGGGCTCGCCAAAAACATTCAGTACTTC.

Of note for this clone: It differs at one base from a far larger clone, so likely a read error. The CDR3 DNA sequence: TGTGCCAGCAGACTAGCGGGGGCCTACGAGCAGTACTTC. It translates to CASRLAGAYEQYF. The V gene is TRBV2, the J gene TRBJ2-7; TRBD2 agrees at 11 bases. Germline V gives CDR1 SNHLY, CDR2 FYNNEI. The CDR3 has 13 amino acids. V lost 6 bases to trimming and J lost 2 bases; unmatched junction nucleotides: 0.

The V call is TRBV10-3, the J call TRBJ2-7, with 8 bases matching TRBD1. This CDR3 contains 17 residues. The J segment lost 0 bases and the V segment lost 2 bases, leaving 9 bases of the junction unmatched. The germline V gene encodes CDR1 ENHRY and CDR2 SYGVKD. CDR3 region: CAISEHDDRGSSYEQYF. In nucleotides, the CDR3 is TGTGCCATCAGTGAGCATGACGACAGGGGAAGCTCCTACGAGCAGTACTTC.

A single count supports this clone. The V and J genes are TRBV28 and TRBJ2-1; D may be TRBD2 (6 bases). The germline V gene encodes CDR1 MDHEN and CDR2 SYDVKM. CDR3 length equals 15 residues. Between the trimmed V and J ends, which lost 6 bases and 8 bases, there was a span of 20 bases. The CDR3, as DNA: TGTGCCAGCAGGCCTTTGGGCCGGGGCGGGGATGAGCAGTTCTTC. Encoded protein: CASRPLGRGGDEQFF.

On this clone itself: Compared with germline, one end of the junction differs, possibly owing to a read error. The CDR3 spells CTSSLQGGLGYTF. CDR3 DNA: TGCACCAGCAGCCTTCAAGGGGGCTTAGGCTACACCTTC. The V gene is TRBV5-1, the J gene TRBJ1-2; 7 bases match TRBD1. The CDR3 is 13 amino acids. The V gene's germline CDR1 is SGHRS and CDR2 YFSETQ.

V usage is TRBV11-2 and J usage is TRBJ2-1; 12 bases line up with TRBD1. The CDR3 runs 17 residues. Germline CDR1 is SGHAT and CDR2 is FQNNGV. Trimming cost V 1 base and J 4 bases; bases outside gene matches: 5. The CDR3 loop is CASSLGGQGAQYNEQFF. The CDR3 region has the DNA TGTGCCAGCAGCTTAGGGGGACAGGGGGCCCAATACAATGAGCAGTTCTTC.

The chain links TRBV28 to TRBJ1-2, with a tentative D call TRBD1 (5 bases). The CDR3 covers 14 residues. Trimming took 3 bases from V and 4 from J, leaving 12 bases between them. The V gene's germline CDR1 is MDHEN and CDR2 SYDVKM. In DNA form, the CDR3 reads TGTGCCAGCAGTTTGATTGGGGCCCCCTATGGCTACACCTTC. Translated: CASSLIGAPYGYTF.

The V and J genes are TRBV10-3 and TRBJ2-7; D possibly corresponds to TRBD2 (6 bases). This CDR3 contains 14 residues. CDR1 is ENHRY and CDR2 is SYGVKD in the germline V gene. V lost 4 bases and J 4 bases, leaving 14 bases between the germline ends. The CDR3 sequence: CAISGESRGYEQYF. The DNA for the CDR3 is TGTGCCATCAGTGGTGAATCCCGGGGGTACGAGCAGTACTTC.

The V call is TRBV15, the J call TRBJ2-7; 11 bases align to TRBD2. Germline V lookup: CDR1 LNHNV, CDR2 YYDKDF (reference sequence). The length of the CDR3 is 20 residues. J lost 0 bases, V lost 0 bases, and 13 bases had no gene match. The CDR3 DNA sequence: TGTGCCACCAGCAGAGATGTAGGGACTAGCGGTTCCCGAAGCTCCTACGAGCAGTACTTC. Encoded protein: CATSRDVGTSGSRSSYEQYF.

J is TRBJ1-4 and V is TRBV7-8; no definite D call. The V gene lost 5 bases and the J gene lost 5 bases, with 15 bases spanning the gap. CDR1 is SGHVS, CDR2 FQNEAQ, per germline. The CDR3 runs to 15 residues. The CDR3 loop is CASSQDGRSNEKLFF. As DNA, the CDR3 is TGTGCCAGCAGCCAGGACGGCCGCTCCAATGAAAAACTGTTTTTT.

Only one count was recorded for this clone. The rearrangement joins TRBV5-1 to TRBJ2-6; no definite D call. The V end lost 0 bases, the J end lost 2 bases, and 15 bases lay between the germline ends. The CDR3 extends over 18 amino acids. CDR1 is SGHRS, CDR2 YFSETQ, per germline. The CDR3 sequence is CASSLVGSGGAGANVLTF. CDR3 nucleotide sequence: TGCGCCAGCAGCTTGGTTGGTTCGGGCGGAGCTGGGGCCAACGTCCTGACTTTC.

V usage is TRBV7-3 and J usage is TRBJ2-7; 7 bases align to TRBD2. Trimming at V came to 3 bases and at J to 2 bases, leaving 7 bases not matched to a gene. CDR1 is SGHTA, CDR2 FQGTGA, per germline. This CDR3 is built from 15 residues. The CDR3 loop is CASSFRAGVPYEQYF. The DNA of the CDR3 is TGTGCCAGCAGCTTCCGGGCGGGAGTACCCTACGAGCAGTACTTC. Using reference TRBV7-3 and TRBJ2-7 for the parts outside the CDR3, the full variable domain is GAGVSQTPSNKVTEKGKYVELRCDPISGHTALYWYRQSLGQGPEFLIYFQGTGAADDSGLPNDRFFAVRPEGSVSTLKIQRTERGDSAVYLCASSFRAGVPYEQYFGPGTRLTVT.

The genes are TRBV30 and TRBJ2-1, with D perhaps given as TRBD1 or TRBD2 (5 bases each). Trimming cost V 1 base and J 3 bases, with 13 bases left between them. The CDR3 length is 15 residues. Germline CDR1 GTSNPN, CDR2 SVGIG (reference sequence). The CDR3 DNA follows: TGTGCCTGGAGTGAACGAAGCGGACACTACAATGAGCAGTTCTTC. It is translated as CAWSERSGHYNEQFF.

The chain couples TRBV15 to TRBJ2-6; 7 nucleotides line up with TRBD1. The CDR3 runs to 19 residues. Germline lookup yields CDR1 LNHNV and CDR2 YYDKDF (reference sequence). Trimming took 5 bases from V and 4 from J; bases not matched to a gene: 17. The CDR3 coding sequence is TGTGCCACCAGCCGAAGACAGGGACCCTTTGGATTGGGGGCCAACGTCCTGACTTTC. Protein product: CATSRRQGPFGLGANVLTF.

The chain employs TRBV18 and TRBJ1-2, with D unresolved. Trimming shortened V by 3 bases and J by 0 bases, and 5 bases separated the two germline ends. Per germline, CDR1 KGHSH and CDR2 LQKENI. The CDR3 is 13 residues long. The chain's CDR3 is CASSPRANYGYTF. CDR3 in DNA: TGTGCCAGCTCACCTCGAGCTAACTATGGCTACACCTTC. Full variable domain (outside the CDR3, taken from reference TRBV18 and TRBJ1-2): NAGVMQNPRHLVRRRGQEARLRCSPMKGHSHVYWYRQLPEEGLKFMVYLQKENIIDESGMPKERFSAEFPKEGPSILRIQQVVRGDSAAYFCASSPRANYGYTFGSGTRLTVV.

The rearrangement joins TRBV9 to TRBJ2-2; D unclear. V was trimmed by 3 bases and J by 7 bases, leaving 13 bases between them. Per germline, CDR1 SGDLS and CDR2 YYNGEE. There are 14 residues in the CDR3. The CDR3 here is CASSAHPTRGELFF. The DNA for the CDR3 is TGTGCCAGCAGCGCTCACCCCACACGCGGGGAGCTGTTTTTT.

The chain has TRBV20-1 and TRBJ2-7; tentative D call: TRBD2 (6 bases). The CDR3 runs to 11 residues. Germline lookup yields CDR1 DFQATT and CDR2 SNEGSKA (reference sequence). The ends were cut back, 3 bases at V and 7 bases at J, with 10 bases in the middle. The CDR3 coding sequence is TGCAGTGCTAGTCGTGGGGGGGAGCAGTACTTC. Amino acid sequence: CSASRGGEQYF.